Listed below are T cell receptor beta chains from one sample, sequenced in a study of T cell changes during pregnancy in multiple sclerosis. Produced via immunoSEQ multiplex PCR; TCRdb's table is partial and in-frame only. The top ten clones hold approximately 0.7% of a sample with about 44,000 clones, approximately 90% of them seen once. The sample in question was CD4+ T cells from peripheral blood mononuclear cells, obtained before pregnancy. These receptors were collected from a female donor with multiple sclerosis, enrolled in a pregnancy study. Each CDR3 is given with its conserved first and last residue. D genes are given only for firm matches. Size is omitted from some rows. Given values are once, few, many or a class for expanded clones.

NA	NA	TRBV6-1	TRBJ2-3	TGTGCCAGCAGACGGGGCGCAGGGGTCGCAGATACGCAGTATTTT	CASRRGAGVADTQYF
TRBD1	NA	TRBV7-3	TRBJ1-1	TGTGCCAGCAGCTGGGACAGGAGGACTGAAGCTTTCTTT	CASSWDRRTEAFF
NA	NA	TRBV7-9	TRBJ1-2	TGTGCCAGCAGCTTAGAACTAAAGGGGGACTATGGCTACACCTTC	CASSLELKGDYGYTF
NA	NA	TRBV5-1	TRBJ2-1	TGCGCCAGCAGCCCAGACTCCCCGGACTACAATGAGCAGTTCTTC	CASSPDSPDYNEQFF
NA	NA	TRBV19	TRBJ1-3	TGTGCCAGTAGTTCGACTCTATCCTCTGGAAACACCATATATTTT	CASSSTLSSGNTIYF
TRBD1	NA	TRBV2	TRBJ2-7	TGTGCCAGCAAAGGACAGGGGTTCTCCTACGAGCAGTACTTC	CASKGQGFSYEQYF
TRBD2	NA	TRBV7-2	TRBJ2-7	TGTGCCAGCAGCCGCACTAGCGGGAGATACGAGCAGTACTTC	CASSRTSGRYEQYF
TRBD1	few	TRBV6-1	TRBJ2-7	TGTGCCAGCGGGGTAGGGGGGACAGGGCCGTTCCAGTACTTC	CASGVGGTGPFQYF
TRBD2	NA	TRBV7-9	TRBJ2-4	TGTGCCAGCAGCACCCCACTAGCGGGAGGCACAGCCAAAAACATTCAGTACTTC	CASSTPLAGGTAKNIQYF
NA	NA	TRBV18	TRBJ1-5	TGTGCCAGCTCACCACCAGGGTCCTCGGGACAGCCCCAGCATTTT	CASSPPGSSGQPQHF
TRBD2	NA	TRBV11-2	TRBJ2-1	TGTGCCAGCAGCTGGCCTCAAGCGGGAGTCTCCCTATACGAGCAGTTCTTC	CASSWPQAGVSLYEQFF
NA	NA	TRBV6-1	TRBJ2-2	TGTGCCAGCAGTGGTTGGAGGGTGGGCACCGGGGAGCTGTTTTTT	CASSGWRVGTGELFF
TRBD1	NA	TRBV9	TRBJ2-7	TGTGCCAGCAGCGTAGCTACAGGGGGCTACGAGCAGTACTTC	CASSVATGGYEQYF
TRBD1	NA	TRBV5-5	TRBJ2-7	TGTGCCAGCAGCGCCGCTGGGACAGGGAGGACATACGAGCAGTACTTC	CASSAAGTGRTYEQYF
NA	NA	TRBV4-1	TRBJ2-2	TGCGCCAGCAGCCAAGTTCCAGCGAACACCGGGGAGCTGTTTTTT	CASSQVPANTGELFF
NA	NA	TRBV6-5	TRBJ1-2	TGTGCCAGCACAGTCGGGATGGGTGGCTACACCTTC	CASTVGMGGYTF
NA	NA	TRBV7-6	TRBJ2-1	TGTGCCAGCAGCTTATTTACGGGGGGCCTTTACAATGAGCAGTTCTTC	CASSLFTGGLYNEQFF
TRBD1	few	TRBV18	TRBJ1-1	TGTGCCAGCTCACAAGACAGGGGGAACACTGAAGCTTTCTTT	CASSQDRGNTEAFF
NA	NA	TRBV28	TRBJ2-7	TGTGCCAGCAGTTTATCTAGTCTGGGCGAGCAGTACTTC	CASSLSSLGEQYF
TRBD1	NA	TRBV6-5	TRBJ2-7	TGTGCCAGCAGTTCAACCGGGACAGACAGCTCCTACGAGCAGTACTTC	CASSSTGTDSSYEQYF
NA	NA	TRBV7-2	TRBJ1-6	TGTGCCAGCAGCTTAGAGACAGTTCCTAATTCACCCCTCCACTTT	CASSLETVPNSPLHF
NA	few	TRBV6-5	TRBJ1-2	TGTGCCAGCAGTTACCGGACAGAGAACTATGGCTACACCTTC	CASSYRTENYGYTF
NA	NA	TRBV19	TRBJ2-7	TGTGCCAGTAGTATAGGAAAGGGGTACGAGCAGTACTTC	CASSIGKGYEQYF
NA	NA	TRBV10-1	TRBJ1-2	TGCGCCAGCAGTGGAGGATTTTTCTACGGGTATGGCTACACCTTC	CASSGGFFYGYGYTF
TRBD1	few	TRBV18	TRBJ2-1	TGTGCCAGCTCTCGCGACAGGGTCGATGAGCAGTTCTTC	CASSRDRVDEQFF
TRBD2	once	TRBV7-3	TRBJ2-1	TGTGCCAGCAGCTTAACTCACGGTTCCGGACTAGCGGGCGGGCCTAACACATTTGAGCAGTTCTTC	CASSLTHGSGLAGGPNTFEQFF
NA	NA	TRBV5-1	TRBJ1-1	TGCGCCAGCAGCCCAAACACAGTGAACACTGAAGCTTTCTTT	CASSPNTVNTEAFF
NA	NA	TRBV27	TRBJ1-2	TGTGCCAGCAGTAGGGCGGGGGAATATGGCTACACCTTC	CASSRAGEYGYTF
NA	NA	TRBV15	TRBJ2-3	TGTGCCACCAGCAAGTATGCCGGGAGTTTCGCAGATACGCAGTATTTT	CATSKYAGSFADTQYF
NA	NA	TRBV6-6	TRBJ2-3	TGTGCCAGCAGTCGCCTAACTAGTGCTACGCAGTATTTT	CASSRLTSATQYF
NA	few	TRBV19	TRBJ1-5	TGTGCCAGTACCCATCGGGGTCGCAATCAGCCCCAGCATTTT	CASTHRGRNQPQHF
TRBD1	NA	TRBV4-2	TRBJ1-1	TGTGCCAGCAGCCAAGCTGGGACAGGGATAAAGACTGAAGCTTTCTTT	CASSQAGTGIKTEAFF
TRBD1	NA	TRBV5-1	TRBJ1-1	TGCGCCAGCAGCGCCGGGACAGGGGGCGTTAGGAACACTGAAGCTTTCTTT	CASSAGTGGVRNTEAFF
NA	NA	TRBV9	TRBJ2-3	TGTGCCAGCAGCCCCCGTCTGGGGGAGAGGGGGGATACGCAGTATTTT	CASSPRLGERGDTQYF
NA	NA	TRBV9	TRBJ2-1	TGTGCCAGCAGCGTAGTGGGGGCAGACTACAATGAGCAGTTCTTC	CASSVVGADYNEQFF
NA	NA	TRBV19	TRBJ1-2	TGTGCCAGTAGTATAGGACAGGCTTCGACCGCCGGCTACACCTTC	CASSIGQASTAGYTF
NA	NA	TRBV7-3	TRBJ2-2	TGTGCCAGCAGCTTAAGAGTTACCGGGGAGCTGTTTTTT	CASSLRVTGELFF
NA	NA	TRBV7-2	TRBJ2-5	TGTGCCAGCAGCCTCCAAAGCGGCCAAGAGACCCAGTACTTC	CASSLQSGQETQYF
NA	NA	TRBV21-1	TRBJ2-3	TGTGCCAGCAGCAACCGACTACCAAGAACTAGCACAGATACGCAGTATTTT	CASSNRLPRTSTDTQYF
NA	NA	TRBV19	TRBJ2-1	TGTGCCAGCCAAACAGGTTACTCCTACAATGAGCAGTTCTTC	CASQTGYSYNEQFF
NA	NA	TRBV10-1	TRBJ2-1	TGCGCCAGCAGTGAGTCGGAGTTTAAAAATGAGCAGTTCTTC	CASSESEFKNEQFF
NA	once	TRBV5-4	TRBJ2-5	TGTGCCAGCAGCCCTACGGACAACCGAGAGACCCAGTACTTC	CASSPTDNRETQYF
NA	NA	TRBV5-4	TRBJ1-2	TGTGCCAGCAGCTTGGATGGGAGGAGCTATGGCTACACCTTC	CASSLDGRSYGYTF
NA	NA	TRBV5-1	TRBJ2-1	TGCGCCAGCAGGAATAAGACTATCTGGTTGCATGAGCAGTTCTTC	CASRNKTIWLHEQFF
TRBD1	NA	TRBV4-3	TRBJ1-1	TGCGCCAGCAGCCAAGTCGGGACAGGGGGGCGCGGTTCTGAAGCTTTCTTT	CASSQVGTGGRGSEAFF
TRBD1	once	TRBV2	TRBJ2-1	TGTGCCAGCAGTACAGGGGGCAACTACAATGAGCAGTTCTTC	CASSTGGNYNEQFF
TRBD1	NA	TRBV7-2	TRBJ1-2	TGTGCCAGCGGGTACGGGACAGGGGGATTCTATGGCTACACCTTC	CASGYGTGGFYGYTF
NA	NA	TRBV6-1	TRBJ2-3	TGTGCCAGCAGCCTATTCACAGATACGCAGTATTTT	CASSLFTDTQYF
TRBD2	few	TRBV29-1	TRBJ2-3	TGCAGCGTGGGAGGACTAGCGGGGTCCACAGATACGCAGTATTTT	CSVGGLAGSTDTQYF
NA	NA	TRBV7-2	TRBJ1-1	TGTGCCAGCAGCTCAAGACAGACACTAATGAACACTGAAGCTTTCTTT	CASSSRQTLMNTEAFF
NA	NA	TRBV30	TRBJ1-2	TGTGCCTGGAGTGTACTCGTTCGACAGAGTGGCTACACCTTC	CAWSVLVRQSGYTF
NA	NA	TRBV7-6	TRBJ1-3	TGTGCCAGCAGCTTACATCTGAAATCCAGGGAGGACACCATATATTTT	CASSLHLKSREDTIYF
NA	NA	TRBV28	TRBJ1-2	TGTGCCAGCAGCACTCATATGAACTATGGCTACACCTTC	CASSTHMNYGYTF
NA	NA	TRBV7-8	TRBJ2-7	TGTGCCAGCAGCTTAGTTGCGTACTCCTACGAGCAGTACTTC	CASSLVAYSYEQYF
TRBD2	NA	TRBV28	TRBJ2-7	TGTGCCAGCAGTAGACTAGCGGCAGCATGGTACTTC	CASSRLAAAWYF
TRBD2	NA	TRBV5-5	TRBJ2-5	TGTGCCAGCAGCTTGGAGGGACTATCGGATGAGACCCAGTACTTC	CASSLEGLSDETQYF
NA	NA	TRBV29-1	TRBJ2-2	TGCAGCGTTGAACGGGCCGGGGAGCTGTTTTTT	CSVERAGELFF
TRBD1	NA	TRBV9	TRBJ1-1	TGTGCCAGCAGCGTAGGACAGGGGGCTTGGGACACTGAAGCTTTCTTT	CASSVGQGAWDTEAFF
NA	once	TRBV5-1	TRBJ2-3	TGCGCCAGCAGCTTGGGAGGGCGCACAGATACGCAGTATTTT	CASSLGGRTDTQYF